The present TCR beta chain was sequenced within a study of cytomegalovirus exposure and HLA in healthy donors. Study in general: The same platform was used for the 110 or so validation repertoires and the approximately 700 first-cohort repertoires, a later analysis reported.

Only in-frame clones appear in the TCRdb table, and some are missing; sequencing was by immunoSEQ multiplex PCR. Found here are approximately 150,000 clones, roughly 91% of them singletons; the top ten hold around 3.4%. V gave up 3 bases and J gave up 0 bases; unmatched junction bases: 3. The CDR3 totals 16 residues. Germline-derived CDR1 and CDR2 are SGHNT and YENEEA. Notes on the study in general: One later analysis, an examination of the 120 validation repertoires, found that first-cohort TCR clusters tended to co-occur in them. With high specificity and sensitivity, the classifier reportedly diagnosed cytomegalovirus status.

Among the 110 or so subjects of the validation cohort, separate from the roughly 650-subject first cohort, were the donors. With respect to this clone: The target antigen is unknown.

This chain joins TRBV11-3 and TRBJ2-3, with 10 bases identical to TRBD2. Sequencing input: PBMCs. The receptor comes from a woman in her late teens or twenties in good health and CMV-seropositive. In DNA, the CDR3 is TGTGCCAGCAGCTTCTGGACTAGCGGTAGCACAGATACGCAGTATTTT. The encoded protein is CASSFWTSGSTDTQYF.